The 6 T cell receptor beta chains below all came from one sample that was sequenced in a study of cytomegalovirus exposure and HLA in healthy donors. PCR involved 60 Vbeta and 13 Jbeta primers. Clones were sequenced by immunoSEQ multiplex PCR, and TCRdb holds only the in-frame ones, with some missing. The repertoire holds more than 85,000 clones, around 81% seen once, with 2.2% in the top ten. Sequenced sample: PBMCs. The receptors come from a woman between 25 and 40 years old in good health and CMV-seronegative.

This clone showed up just a few times. The chain employs TRBV25-1 and TRBJ1-2; 8 positions match TRBD1. The J segment lost 4 bases and the V segment lost 6 bases, leaving 4 bases of the junction unmatched. The CDR3 consists of 13 residues. Germline V gene data show CDR1 as MGHDK and CDR2 as SYGVNS. The CDR3 protein is CASSRDRIYGYTF. The CDR3 nucleotides read TGTGCCAGCAGCAGGGACAGGATCTATGGCTACACCTTC.

This chain uses TRBV7-9 with TRBJ2-2, with D possibly matching TRBD2 (5 bases). Trimming left V 5 bases short and J 3 bases short, with 13 bases between. This CDR3 comprises 15 residues. Looked up from germline, CDR1 is SEHNR and CDR2 is FQNEAQ (reference sequence). CDR3 nucleotides: TGTGCCAGCAGCCCGGGGAACGGGGACACCGGGGAGCTGTTTTTT. Its translation is CASSPGNGDTGELFF. The full variable domain, in which reference TRBV7-9 and TRBJ2-2 provide the parts outside the CDR3, is DTGVSQNPRHKITKRGQNVTFRCDPISEHNRLYWYRQTLGQGPEFLTYFQNEAQLEKSRLLSDRFSAERPKGSFSTLEIQRTEQGDSAMYLCASSPGNGDTGELFFGEGSRLTVL.

The chain joins TRBV9 to TRBJ2-5; 15 positions match TRBD2. The last part of the DNA fits TRBJ2-7 better; the J call may be wrong. The CDR3 loop spans 16 amino acids. The germline V gene has CDR1 SGDLS and CDR2 YYNGEE. CDR3 residues: CASSAGLAGGLYEQYF. CDR3 nucleotides: TGTGCCAGCAGCGCAGGACTAGCGGGAGGGCTCTACGAGCAGTACTTC.

The rearrangement joins TRBV14 to TRBJ2-1; unclear D gene. Trimming removed 0 bases from V and 9 bases from J, with 18 bases in between. CDR1 is SGHDN and CDR2 is FVKESK in the germline V gene. The CDR3 contains 16 residues. CDR3 DNA: TGTGCCAGCAGCCAAGATTTACCCCCCATCCCGGGTGAGCAGTTCTTC. It encodes CASSQDLPPIPGEQFF.

The J gene is TRBJ2-5, the V gene TRBV5-4; a weak D match, TRBD2 (5 bases). The J call may be mistaken, given a closer DNA end match to TRBJ2-7. This CDR3 comprises 13 residues. CDR1 SGHNT and CDR2 YYREEE come from the germline V gene (reference sequence). In DNA, the CDR3 is TGTGCCAGCAGCTTGGCTAGCACCTACGAGCAGTACTTC. It translates to CASSLASTYEQYF.

The V gene is TRBV4-2, the J gene TRBJ2-2; TRBD2 matches 8 bases. The CDR3 has 16 residues. Trimming at V came to 4 bases and at J to 1 base, leaving 5 bases not matched to a gene. Germline V gene lookup returns CDR1 LGHNA and CDR2 YNFKEQ. CDR3 in DNA: TGTGCCAGCAGCCGGGAACTAGCGGTGAACACCGGGGAGCTGTTTTTT. Protein sequence: CASSRELAVNTGELFF.